This T cell receptor (beta chain) is from a study of beta chain features in type 1 diabetes (dated by TCRdb to the late 2010s). General notes on the study: Mean age, gender distribution, total cell number and subset yield were not different between patients and healthy donors. A total of 85 million to 140 million sorted cells were examined across all samples, and a strong correlation was observed between cell number per subset and RNA yield. Whereas all 30 or so donors provided naive and central memory subsets, regulatory and stem cell-like memory subsets were isolated from just 8 patients and about eight healthy donors. In the study, TCRB repertoires of sorted circulating CD4+ T cell subsets from recently diagnosed type 1 diabetes patients were compared with those of matched healthy donors. Beyond this particular receptor, the publication reports: PCR might favor shorter templates, but patient and control samples were amplified and corrected together, so any skew would affect both groups equally. Because cDNA was sequenced instead of genomic DNA, highly expressing activated cells could be over-represented, though the groups showed no difference in activation or CD3 levels. Naive, central memory and regulatory TCRB repertoires appeared to be more alike among patients than among healthy donors. A moderate but significant shortening of TCRB CDR3 length was observed in type 1 diabetes patients in all four CD4+ subsets. HLA sub-analyses involved small numbers of individuals, so any influence of HLA type on TCRB rearrangement remained unresolved. At VDJ recombination sites, type 1 diabetes patients had fewer insertions and more deleted nucleotides, which implies abnormalities in thymic rearrangement.

The entire amount of isolated RNA was reverse transcribed using the High Capacity cDNA Reverse Transcription Kit, so the sequenced TCRB transcripts were expressed ones. Survey-depth immunoSEQ sequencing was performed on stem cell-like memory T cell samples, with an average of about 1 million total reads per sample. After sorted cells were lysed in RLT buffer, RNA was extracted with DNase-treated RNeasy Micro or Mini kits, with the choice depending on cell number. Each cell subset was processed on its own to prevent cross-contamination, while patient and healthy donor samples were processed together. Using the immunoSEQ multiplex PCR, TCRB sequences were amplified from cDNA into 87-bp fragments spanning the CDR3 region. Sequencing of the amplicons was performed on the Illumina HiSeq platform. On the authors' methods: Synthetic template baselines were used to correct PCR bias computationally, reads within Hamming distance 2 were collapsed together, and singletons that could not be merged were discarded. By aligning reads against IMGT, V, D and J genes, CDR3 length, and insertions or deletions at six rearrangement sites were assigned. Within each subset, clonotype counts were normalized to sorted cell number, after which true diversity and Gini coefficients were computed with the tcR R package. Repertoire sharing was quantified using the overlap coefficient calculated on TCRB nucleotide sequences. TCRdb took over this immuneACCESS table, retaining in-frame rearrangements with V and J assigned. Such tables are incomplete; in checked studies, under half of the missing clones stem from an unresolved V gene, and the remainder is unexplained. The DNA was the basis for D and trimming; V, J and clone size are from that table. Across this sample there are more than 15,000 clones, with approximately 55% seen only once. Less than 0.5% of the sample belongs to the ten largest clones.

Each donor gave one peripheral blood draw, around 100 mL on average, collected into heparinised tubes. A BD FACSAria II and a panel including CD45RO, CCR7, CD25, CD127, CD95 and CD27 were used to sort naive, central memory, regulatory and stem cell-like memory CD4+ T cells. All sorted populations exceeded 98% purity. PBMCs were isolated immediately by Lymphoprep density gradient centrifugation and stained directly without culture. So that batch effects would be minimized, each experiment stained and sorted samples in pairs, pairing one healthy donor with one patient. This clone has only a few counts. Its antigen target is currently unknown. The record has no base qualities; no much larger clone is one base away. The specimen was stem cell memory CD4+ T cells from blood. What the cell subset or site label conveys for this sample: stem cell-like memory CD4+ T cells. The sequence was collected from a woman between 18 and 30 years old in good health.

CDR3 loop: CASSLFRRTRDRQETQYF. The DNA sequence follows: TGTGCCAGCAGCTTATTTCGGAGGACCCGGGACAGACAAGAGACCCAGTACTTC. The chain joins TRBV13 to TRBJ2-5; 7 central nucleotides agree with TRBD1. From the germline V gene (reference sequence), CDR1 is PRHDT and CDR2 is FYEKMQ. The CDR3 sequence holds 18 residues, the cysteine and phenylalanine included. The kept DNA is CDR3 alone, 54 bases in frame from the first base. Germline trimming amounts to 2 bases on V and 2 bases on J, with 14 as the count of junction bases outside the gene matches. Where the CDR3 stops, the reference TRBV13 and TRBJ2-5 genes take over; the full variable domain is AAGVIQSPRHLIKEKRETATLKCYPIPRHDTVYWYQQGPGQDPQFLISFYEKMQSDKGSIPDRFSAQQFSDYHSELNMSSLELGDSALYFCASSLFRRTRDRQETQYFGPGTRLLVL.